This T cell receptor (beta chain) appears in the sequencing data of a study of siplizumab effects on memory and regulatory T cells. With regard to this clone: Its target is unknown.

Assay used: immunoSEQ multiplex PCR; TCRdb lists only in-frame clones, some missing. The data hold 100,000 or so clones, with around 90% observed a single time. This CDR3 is 15 amino acids long. Losses at the gene ends were 2 bases for V and 2 bases for J; bases not matched to a gene: 3. Germline CDR1 SEHNR, CDR2 FQNEAQ (reference sequence). Notes on the study in general: Researchers could not give a naive or memory phenotype to roughly 75-95% of proliferating CD4+ or CD8+ clones.

The chain is built from TRBV7-9 and TRBJ2-5; 9 bases are shared with TRBD2. The receptor was isolated from a human donor in good health. The material sequenced was non-Treg CD4+ T cells sorted from blood. The CDR3: CASSLRTSEQETQYF. DNA for the CDR3: TGTGCCAGCAGCTTAAGGACTAGCGAACAAGAGACCCAGTACTTC.